This T cell receptor (beta chain) was documented in a study of blood T cell repertoires in COVID-19. Sequenced by immunoSEQ multiplex PCR; TCRdb stores in-frame clones only, minus some. The repertoire holds approximately 310,000 clones, with around 87% as singletons. With 8 bases clipped from V and 6 bases from J, the junction kept 3 bases outside the gene matches. Per the germline V gene, CDR1 is SNHLY and CDR2 is FYNNEI. The CDR3 contains 13 residues. The source material was peripheral blood. This receptor was obtained from a man in his forties or fifties with active or convalescent COVID-19. The chain links TRBV2 to TRBJ1-4; 10 nucleotides align to TRBD1. The CDR3 is CASRGTGDEKLFF. The DNA of the CDR3 is TGTGCCAGCCGGGGGACAGGGGATGAAAAACTGTTTTTT.